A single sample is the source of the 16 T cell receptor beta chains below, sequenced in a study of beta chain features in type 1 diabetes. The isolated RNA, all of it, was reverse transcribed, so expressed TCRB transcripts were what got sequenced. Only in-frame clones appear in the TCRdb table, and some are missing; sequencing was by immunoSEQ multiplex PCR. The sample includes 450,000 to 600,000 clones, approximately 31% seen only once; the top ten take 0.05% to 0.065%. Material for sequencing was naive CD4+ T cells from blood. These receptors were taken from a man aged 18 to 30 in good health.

The chain's CDR3 is CSVVVRGWNTDTQYF. The CDR3 DNA sequence: TGCAGCGTTGTGGTTCGTGGATGGAACACAGATACGCAGTATTTT. The gene calls are TRBV29-1 and TRBJ2-3, with D unresolved. V lost 4 bases and J lost 2, with 16 bases in between. The V gene's germline CDR1 is SQVTM and CDR2 ANQGSEA. The CDR3 contains 15 residues.

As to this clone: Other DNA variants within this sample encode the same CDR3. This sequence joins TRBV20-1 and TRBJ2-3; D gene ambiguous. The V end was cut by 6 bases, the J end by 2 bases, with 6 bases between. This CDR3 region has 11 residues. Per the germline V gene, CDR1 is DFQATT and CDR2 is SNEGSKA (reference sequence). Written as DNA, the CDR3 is TGCAGTGCAGGTTACACAGATACGCAGTATTTT. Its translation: CSAGYTDTQYF.

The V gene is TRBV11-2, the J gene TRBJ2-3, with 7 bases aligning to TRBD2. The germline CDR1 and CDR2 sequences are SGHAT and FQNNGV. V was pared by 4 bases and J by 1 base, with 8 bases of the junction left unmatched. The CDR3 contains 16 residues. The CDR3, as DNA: TGTGCCAGCAGCTGGGATGGGGCGGGAGGCACAGATACGCAGTATTTT. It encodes CASSWDGAGGTDTQYF.

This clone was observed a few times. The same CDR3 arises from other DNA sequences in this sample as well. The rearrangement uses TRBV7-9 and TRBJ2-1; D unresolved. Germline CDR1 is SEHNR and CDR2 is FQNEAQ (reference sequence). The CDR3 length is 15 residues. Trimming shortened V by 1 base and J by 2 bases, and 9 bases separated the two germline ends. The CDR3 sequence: CASSLDGRPYNEQFF. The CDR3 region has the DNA TGTGCCAGCAGCTTAGATGGGCGACCCTACAATGAGCAGTTCTTC.

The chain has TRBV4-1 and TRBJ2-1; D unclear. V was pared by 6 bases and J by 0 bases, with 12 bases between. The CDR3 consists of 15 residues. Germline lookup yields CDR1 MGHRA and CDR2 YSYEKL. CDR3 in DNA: TGCGCCAGCAGGAAGATGGGAAGCTCCTACAATGAGCAGTTCTTC. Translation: CASRKMGSSYNEQFF.

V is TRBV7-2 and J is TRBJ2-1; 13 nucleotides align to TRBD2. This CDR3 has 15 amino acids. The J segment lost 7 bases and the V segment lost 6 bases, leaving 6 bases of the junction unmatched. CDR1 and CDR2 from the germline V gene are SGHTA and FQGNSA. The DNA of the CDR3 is TGTGCCAGCAGACCGCCGGGACTAGCGGGAAATGAGCAGTTCTTC. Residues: CASRPPGLAGNEQFF.

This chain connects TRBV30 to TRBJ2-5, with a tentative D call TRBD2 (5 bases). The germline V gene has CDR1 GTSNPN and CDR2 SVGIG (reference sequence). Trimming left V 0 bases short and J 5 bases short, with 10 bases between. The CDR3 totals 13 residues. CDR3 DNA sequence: TGTGCCTGGAGTGTGACCAGCGGCGAGACCCAGTACTTC. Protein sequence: CAWSVTSGETQYF.

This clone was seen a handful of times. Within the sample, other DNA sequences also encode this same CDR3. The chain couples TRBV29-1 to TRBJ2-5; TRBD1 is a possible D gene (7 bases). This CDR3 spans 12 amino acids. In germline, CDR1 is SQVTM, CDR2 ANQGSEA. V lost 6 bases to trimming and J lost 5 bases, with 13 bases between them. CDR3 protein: CSVEQGRETQYF. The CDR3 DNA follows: TGCAGCGTGGAACAGGGGAGGGAGACCCAGTACTTC.

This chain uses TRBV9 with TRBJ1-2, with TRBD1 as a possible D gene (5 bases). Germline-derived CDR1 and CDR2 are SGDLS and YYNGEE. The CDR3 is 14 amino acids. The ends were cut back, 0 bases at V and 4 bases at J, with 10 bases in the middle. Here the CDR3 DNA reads TGTGCCAGCAGCGTAGTCGGGGCGTCCTATGGCTACACCTTC. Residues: CASSVVGASYGYTF. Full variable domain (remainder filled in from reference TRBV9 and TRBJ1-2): DSGVTQTPKHLITATGQRVTLRCSPRSGDLSVYWYQQSLDQGLQFLIQYYNGEERAKGNILERFSAQQFPDLHSELNLSSLELGDSALYFCASSVVGASYGYTFGSGTRLTVV.

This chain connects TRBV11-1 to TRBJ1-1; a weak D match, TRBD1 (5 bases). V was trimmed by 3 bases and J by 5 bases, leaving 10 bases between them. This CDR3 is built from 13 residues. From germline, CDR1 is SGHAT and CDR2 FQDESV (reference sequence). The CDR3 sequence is CASSFGAGTEAFF. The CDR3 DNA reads TGTGCCAGCAGCTTTGGGGCAGGGACTGAAGCTTTCTTT.

As DNA, the CDR3 is TGCGCCAGCAGCTTTAACTCCAGGGGTCTACGCCCCGAGCAGTACTTC. Its protein product is CASSFNSRGLRPEQYF. The chain is built from TRBV5-1 and TRBJ2-7, with TRBD1 as a possible D gene (6 bases). The V and J ends lost 2 bases and 6 bases respectively, with 21 bases between them. The length of the CDR3 is 16 residues. Germline CDR1 is SGHRS and CDR2 is YFSETQ.

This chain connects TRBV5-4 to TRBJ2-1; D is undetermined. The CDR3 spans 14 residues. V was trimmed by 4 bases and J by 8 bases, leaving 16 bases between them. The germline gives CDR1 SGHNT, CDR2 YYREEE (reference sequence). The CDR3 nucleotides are TGTGCCAGCAGCATAGACCCGAAATCCCATGAGCAGTTCTTC. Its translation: CASSIDPKSHEQFF.

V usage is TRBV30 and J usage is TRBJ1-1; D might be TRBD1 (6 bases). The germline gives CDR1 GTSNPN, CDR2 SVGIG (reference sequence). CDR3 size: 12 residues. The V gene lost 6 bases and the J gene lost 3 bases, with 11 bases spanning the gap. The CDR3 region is CACRQGYTEAFF. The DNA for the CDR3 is TGTGCCTGCCGTCAGGGGTACACTGAAGCTTTCTTT.

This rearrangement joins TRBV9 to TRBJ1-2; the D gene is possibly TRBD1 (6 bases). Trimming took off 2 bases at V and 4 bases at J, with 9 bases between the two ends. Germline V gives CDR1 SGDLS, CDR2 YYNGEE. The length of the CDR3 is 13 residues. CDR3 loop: CASSVTGRYGYTF. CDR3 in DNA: TGTGCCAGCAGCGTTACAGGGCGCTATGGCTACACCTTC.

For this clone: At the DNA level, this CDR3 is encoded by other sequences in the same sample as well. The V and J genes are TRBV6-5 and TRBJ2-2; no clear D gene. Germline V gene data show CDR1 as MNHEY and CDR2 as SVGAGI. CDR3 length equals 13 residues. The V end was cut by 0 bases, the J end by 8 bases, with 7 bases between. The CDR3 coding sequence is TGTGCCAGCAGTTACTCGAGGTCTGGGGAGCTGTTTTTT. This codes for CASSYSRSGELFF.

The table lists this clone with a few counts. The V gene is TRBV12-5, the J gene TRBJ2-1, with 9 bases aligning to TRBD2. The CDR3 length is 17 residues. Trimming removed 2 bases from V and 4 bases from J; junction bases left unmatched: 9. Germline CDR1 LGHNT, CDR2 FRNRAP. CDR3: CASGLRLAVTQYNEQFF. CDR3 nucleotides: TGTGCTAGTGGTTTGCGACTAGCGGTTACACAATACAATGAGCAGTTCTTC. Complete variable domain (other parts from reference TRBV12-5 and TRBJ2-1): DARVTQTPRHKVTEMGQEVTMRCQPILGHNTVFWYRQTMMQGLELLAYFRNRAPLDDSGMPKDRFSAEMPDATLATLKIQPSEPRDSAVYFCASGLRLAVTQYNEQFFGPGTRLTVL.